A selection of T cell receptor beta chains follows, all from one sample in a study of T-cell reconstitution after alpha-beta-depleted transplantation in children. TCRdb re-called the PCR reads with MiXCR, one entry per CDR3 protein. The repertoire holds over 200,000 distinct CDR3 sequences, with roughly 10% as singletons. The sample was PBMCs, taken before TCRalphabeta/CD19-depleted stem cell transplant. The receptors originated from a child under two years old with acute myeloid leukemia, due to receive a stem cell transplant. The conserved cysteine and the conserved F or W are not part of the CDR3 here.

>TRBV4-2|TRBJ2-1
ASSQEGLAGSNEQF
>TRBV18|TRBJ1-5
ASSPIQDQPQH
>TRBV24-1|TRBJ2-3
ATSDLRGTSTDTQY
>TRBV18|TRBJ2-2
ASSPRLDGHTGELF
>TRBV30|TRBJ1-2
AWSVLAGRGYT
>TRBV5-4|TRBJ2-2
ASSLAGGITGELF
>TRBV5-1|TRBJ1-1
ASSLGSRGRVNTEAF
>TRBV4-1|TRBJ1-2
ASSQERYGYT
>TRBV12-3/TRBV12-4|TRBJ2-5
TCTHLAGEAIVQETQY
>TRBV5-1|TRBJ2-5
ASTREYQETQY
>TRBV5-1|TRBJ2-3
ASYLTGTSGGTAASAQY
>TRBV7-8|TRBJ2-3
ASSLNSGGAIPQY
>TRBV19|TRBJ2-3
ASSLDLTTDTQY
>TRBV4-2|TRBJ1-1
ASSRRQEAF
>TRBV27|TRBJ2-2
ASSPWTVNTGELF
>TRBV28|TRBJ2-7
ASSRPGQGAYEQY
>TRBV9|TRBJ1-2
ASTLPSPGAPKGYT
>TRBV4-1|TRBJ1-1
ASSEGGAETF
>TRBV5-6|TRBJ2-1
ASSSPGLATSSQF
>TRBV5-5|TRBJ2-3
ASSTGLYSIVDTQY
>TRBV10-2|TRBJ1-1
ASSETGGTEAF
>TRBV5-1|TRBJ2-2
ASSLDFPNTGELF
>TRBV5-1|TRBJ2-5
ASSSSETQY
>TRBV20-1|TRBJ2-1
SARDHRGGYNEQF
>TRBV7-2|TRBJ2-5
ASSLGTSGSSPV
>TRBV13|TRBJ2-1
ASRRTQSYNEQF
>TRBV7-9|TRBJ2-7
ASSMRDREIYEQY
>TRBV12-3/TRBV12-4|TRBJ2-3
ASSFLAGEGTDTQY
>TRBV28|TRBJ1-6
ATFPTGEGDNSPLH
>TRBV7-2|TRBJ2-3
ASSARLVGTDTQY
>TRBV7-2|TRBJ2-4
ASSFSSAKNIQY
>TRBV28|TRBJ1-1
ASSLAGRPEAF
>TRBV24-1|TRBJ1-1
ATRDIMNTEAF
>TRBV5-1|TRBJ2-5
ASSLFGESMGQETQY
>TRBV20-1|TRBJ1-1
SAPMARGNTEAF
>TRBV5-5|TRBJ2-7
ASSLNSISYEQY
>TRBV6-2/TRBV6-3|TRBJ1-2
ASSYPQSGDYGYT
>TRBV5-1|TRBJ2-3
ASKGGAQARTDTQY
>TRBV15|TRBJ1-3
ATSSGERDPGNTIY
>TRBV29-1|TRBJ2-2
SVGSLGTTVGELF